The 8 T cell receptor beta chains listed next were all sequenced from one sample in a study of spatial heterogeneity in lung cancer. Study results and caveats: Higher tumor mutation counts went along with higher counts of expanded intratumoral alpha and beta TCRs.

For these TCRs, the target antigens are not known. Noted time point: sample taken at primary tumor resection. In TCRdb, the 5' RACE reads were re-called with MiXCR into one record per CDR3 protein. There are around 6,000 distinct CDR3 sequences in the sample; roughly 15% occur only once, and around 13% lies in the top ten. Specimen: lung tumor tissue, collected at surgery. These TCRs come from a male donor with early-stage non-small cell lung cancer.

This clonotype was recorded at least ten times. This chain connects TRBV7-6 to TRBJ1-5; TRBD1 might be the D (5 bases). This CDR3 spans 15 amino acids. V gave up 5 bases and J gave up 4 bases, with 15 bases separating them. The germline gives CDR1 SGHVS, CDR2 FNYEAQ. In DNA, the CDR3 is TGTGCCAGCAGCCCGGACACCTTGGGGAATCAGCCCCAGCATTTT. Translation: CASSPDTLGNQPQHF.

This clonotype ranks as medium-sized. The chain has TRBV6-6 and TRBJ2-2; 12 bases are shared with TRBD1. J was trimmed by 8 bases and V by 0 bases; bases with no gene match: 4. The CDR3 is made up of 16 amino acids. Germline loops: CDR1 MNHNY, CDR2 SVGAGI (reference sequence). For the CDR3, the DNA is TGTGCCAGCAGTTACTCCGGGACAGGGGGCACGGGGGAGCTGTTTTTT. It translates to CASSYSGTGGTGELFF.

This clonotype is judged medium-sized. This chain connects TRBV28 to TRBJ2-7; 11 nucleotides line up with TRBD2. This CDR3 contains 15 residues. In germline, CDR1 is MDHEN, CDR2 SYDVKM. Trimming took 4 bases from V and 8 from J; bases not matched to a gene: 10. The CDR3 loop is CASSSPSSGGNQQYF. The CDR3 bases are TGTGCCAGCAGTTCTCCATCTAGCGGGGGGAACCAGCAGTACTTC.

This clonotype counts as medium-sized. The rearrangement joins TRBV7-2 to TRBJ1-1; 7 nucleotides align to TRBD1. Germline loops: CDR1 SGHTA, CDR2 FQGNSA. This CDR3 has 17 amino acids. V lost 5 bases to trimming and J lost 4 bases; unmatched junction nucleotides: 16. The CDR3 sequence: CASSPPGGIQGSTEAFF. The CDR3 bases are TGTGCCAGCAGCCCACCAGGCGGTATACAGGGGAGCACTGAAGCTTTCTTT. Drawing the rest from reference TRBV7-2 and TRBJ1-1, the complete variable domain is GAGVSQSPSNKVTEKGKDVELRCDPISGHTALYWYRQSLGQGLEFLIYFQGNSAPDKSGLPSDRFSAERTGGSVSTLTIQRTQQEDSAVYLCASSPPGGIQGSTEAFFGQGTRLTVV.

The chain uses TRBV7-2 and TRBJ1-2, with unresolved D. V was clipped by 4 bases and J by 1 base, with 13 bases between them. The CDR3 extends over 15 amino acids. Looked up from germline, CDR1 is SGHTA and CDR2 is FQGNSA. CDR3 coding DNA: TGTGCCAGCAGCTCCCCAGGCCGGGGTAACTATGGCTACACCTTC. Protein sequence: CASSSPGRGNYGYTF.

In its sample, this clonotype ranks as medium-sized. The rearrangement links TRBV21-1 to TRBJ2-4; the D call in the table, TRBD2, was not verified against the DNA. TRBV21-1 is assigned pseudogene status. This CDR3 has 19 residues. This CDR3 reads CASSPGGLAGGLAKNIQYF. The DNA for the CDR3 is TGTGCCAGCAGCCCCGGCGGGCTAGCGGGGGGCCTAGCCAAAAACATTCAGTACTTC.

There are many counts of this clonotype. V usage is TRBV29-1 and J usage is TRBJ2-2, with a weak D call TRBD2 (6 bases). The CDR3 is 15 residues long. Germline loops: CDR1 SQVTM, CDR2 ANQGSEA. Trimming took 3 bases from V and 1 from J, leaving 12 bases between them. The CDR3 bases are TGCAGCGTTGAGTCAGCGGGCCTGAACACCGGGGAGCTGTTTTTT. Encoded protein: CSVESAGLNTGELFF.

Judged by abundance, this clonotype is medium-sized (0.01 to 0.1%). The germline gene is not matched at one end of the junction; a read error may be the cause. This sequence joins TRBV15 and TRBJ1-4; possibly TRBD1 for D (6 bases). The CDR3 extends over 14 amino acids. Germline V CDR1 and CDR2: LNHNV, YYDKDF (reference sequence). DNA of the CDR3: TGTGCCACCAGCAGGGCGTCTCTCCTCGGAGGGGGTCGTTTT. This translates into CATSRASLLGGGRF.